The 8 T cell receptor beta chains in this list originate from one sample, sequenced in a study of CXCR3-negative and CXCR3-positive naive CD8 T cells (dated by TCRdb to the late 2010s). General findings and caveats noted by the study authors: TRB CDR3s from CXCR3-positive naive cells showed higher hydrophobicity (lower Kidera factor 4), lower energy, and higher strength and volume indices than CXCR3-negative naive cells.

The antigens for these receptors are not known. The sequencing machine was a NextSeq 550. The Human TCR Profiling Kit (MiLaboratory) was used to prepare UMI-labeled 5' RACE TRB cDNA libraries. Reads reprocessed by TCRdb are summarized as one entry per CDR3 protein sequence, and DNA is absent. This sample's table carries approximately 100,000 distinct CDR3 sequences. The ten largest clones capture 0.36% of the sample. Sequencing was done on a sample of naive CXCR3+ CD8+ T cells from blood. The sample's cell subset or site, from its label and the paper: CD45RO-CCR7+CD27+CD95- naive CD8+ T cells expressing CXCR3 (TNR3+). These receptors originate from a human donor in good health. Some clones in this sample may be carry-over from other donors' samples.

The CDR3 region is CASSHYVKENIQYF. The chain carries TRBV14 and TRBJ2-4. The CDR3 length is 14 residues. Germline CDR1 and CDR2: SGHDN and FVKESK.

The chain recombines TRBV7-6 with TRBJ2-5; TCRdb's D gene call, TRBD1, goes unchecked for lack of DNA. Germline V CDR1 and CDR2: SGHVS, FNYEAQ. The CDR3 has 15 amino acids. The CDR3 reads CASSPPWTPGETQYF. The whole variable domain, filled in from reference TRBV7-6 and TRBJ2-5, reads GAGVSQSPRYKVTKRGQDVALRCDPISGHVSLYWYRQALGQGPEFLTYFNYEAQQDKSGLPNDRFSAERPEGSISTLTIQRTEQRDSAMYRCASSPPWTPGETQYFGPGTRLLVL.

This CDR3 reads CASSSGVNTGELFF. The chain is built from TRBV7-9 and TRBJ2-2. Looked up from germline, CDR1 is SEHNR and CDR2 is FQNEAQ (reference sequence). The CDR3 spans 14 residues.

This chain connects TRBV7-9 to TRBJ2-1. This CDR3 contains 11 residues. From germline, CDR1 is SEHNR and CDR2 FQNEAQ (reference sequence). CDR3 amino acids: CASNYGNEQFF.

The chain recombines TRBV15 with TRBJ2-2; TCRdb returns TRBD1, unconfirmable since there is no DNA. The germline V gene encodes CDR1 LNHNV and CDR2 YYDKDF (reference sequence). The CDR3 is 19 amino acids. CDR3 sequence reads: CATSARLKRTGIITGELFF.

The chain links TRBV19 to TRBJ2-1; there is no DNA to check the TCRdb D call of TRBD2. Germline V gene data show CDR1 as LNHDA and CDR2 as SQIVND (reference sequence). CDR3 length: 14 residues. This chain's CDR3 is CASSIVWGEETQYF.

The V and J genes are TRBV4-1 and TRBJ2-7; TCRdb's D call of TRBD2 is untestable without DNA. CDR3 length: 18 residues. CDR1 is MGHRA and CDR2 is YSYEKL in the germline V gene. The CDR3: CASSQAGLAGDDRYEQYF.

The chain combines TRBV14 with TRBJ2-7. The CDR3 spans 12 residues. Per the germline V gene, CDR1 is SGHDN and CDR2 is FVKESK. This CDR3 reads CASSQVDYEQYF.